Listed below are T cell receptor beta chains from one sample, sequenced in a study of T cell changes during pregnancy in multiple sclerosis. The data were produced by immunoSEQ multiplex PCR, yet TCRdb's version contains in-frame clones alone and is incomplete. Seen here are roughly 45,000 clones, about 93% observed once, and the top ten hold around 3.9%. The starting material was CD8+ T cells from peripheral blood mononuclear cells, obtained after pregnancy. These receptor sequences come from a female donor with multiple sclerosis, enrolled in a pregnancy study. The CDR3 runs from the conserved cysteine through the conserved F or W. Each record gives: clone size, V gene, D gene, CDR3 protein. A D gene is named only where the DNA matches it firmly. Clone size is shown for a subset of rows, as once, few, many or a class of expanded clone.

abundance: NA
v_gene: TRBV5-1
d_gene: NA
CDR3aa: CASSPGGAEAFF

abundance: NA
v_gene: TRBV19
d_gene: NA
CDR3aa: CASRQVGKQFF

abundance: NA
v_gene: TRBV29-1
d_gene: NA
CDR3aa: CSVVGSRDYGYTF

abundance: once
v_gene: TRBV6-5
d_gene: TRBD2
CDR3aa: CASTPGGDTQYF

abundance: NA
v_gene: TRBV9
d_gene: NA
CDR3aa: CASSPGEQITDTQYF

abundance: few
v_gene: TRBV4-1
d_gene: TRBD1
CDR3aa: CASSQDPGQGDEQYF

abundance: NA
v_gene: TRBV2
d_gene: TRBD1
CDR3aa: CASSRGTVINTIYF

abundance: once
v_gene: TRBV4-2
d_gene: TRBD1
CDR3aa: CASSQDAGTGGLANYGYTF

abundance: NA
v_gene: TRBV9
d_gene: TRBD1
CDR3aa: CASSGRGDRGHTEAFF

abundance: NA
v_gene: TRBV28
d_gene: NA
CDR3aa: CASSWLLSNQPQHF

abundance: NA
v_gene: TRBV7-2
d_gene: TRBD2
CDR3aa: CASSSPITSGPSSYEQYF

abundance: NA
v_gene: TRBV20-1
d_gene: NA
CDR3aa: CSARDRGEQYF

abundance: NA
v_gene: TRBV19
d_gene: TRBD2
CDR3aa: CASSIPRTSGRGYTGELFF

abundance: NA
v_gene: TRBV9
d_gene: TRBD2
CDR3aa: CASSVGTSVQETQYF

abundance: NA
v_gene: TRBV19
d_gene: NA
CDR3aa: CASSRATSSYNEQFF

abundance: NA
v_gene: TRBV28
d_gene: NA
CDR3aa: CASSFSGEQYF

abundance: NA
v_gene: TRBV10-3
d_gene: NA
CDR3aa: CAISESWAGMMTEAFF

abundance: once
v_gene: TRBV5-1
d_gene: TRBD1
CDR3aa: CASSPTDGTGKYTGANVLTF

abundance: NA
v_gene: TRBV6-1
d_gene: TRBD1
CDR3aa: CASSDRDSSGNTIYF

abundance: NA
v_gene: TRBV27
d_gene: TRBD1
CDR3aa: CASSGDSNEQYF

abundance: medium-sized
v_gene: TRBV4-2
d_gene: NA
CDR3aa: CASSQDRGLATYNEQFF

abundance: NA
v_gene: TRBV9
d_gene: NA
CDR3aa: CASSVGGRNNEQFF

abundance: NA
v_gene: TRBV4-1
d_gene: NA
CDR3aa: CASSQVRLNISPLHF

abundance: once
v_gene: TRBV6-6
d_gene: TRBD1
CDR3aa: CASSLGQGNTEAFF

abundance: few
v_gene: TRBV27
d_gene: NA
CDR3aa: CASIAVGTMNTEAFF

abundance: NA
v_gene: TRBV5-5
d_gene: TRBD1
CDR3aa: CASSLDRGDGYTF

abundance: NA
v_gene: TRBV7-8
d_gene: NA
CDR3aa: CASSPAWDSKSEAFF

abundance: NA
v_gene: TRBV7-3
d_gene: TRBD1
CDR3aa: CASSLSGGYGNTIYF

abundance: NA
v_gene: TRBV4-1
d_gene: TRBD2
CDR3aa: CASSQVAGAGNEQFF

abundance: NA
v_gene: TRBV2
d_gene: TRBD1
CDR3aa: CASRRQGGQPQHF

abundance: NA
v_gene: TRBV4-3
d_gene: TRBD1
CDR3aa: CASSPGAGGSYEQYF

abundance: NA
v_gene: TRBV28
d_gene: TRBD2
CDR3aa: CASSPSGSSYEQYF

abundance: NA
v_gene: TRBV2
d_gene: NA
CDR3aa: CASSGDGGGSGNTIYF